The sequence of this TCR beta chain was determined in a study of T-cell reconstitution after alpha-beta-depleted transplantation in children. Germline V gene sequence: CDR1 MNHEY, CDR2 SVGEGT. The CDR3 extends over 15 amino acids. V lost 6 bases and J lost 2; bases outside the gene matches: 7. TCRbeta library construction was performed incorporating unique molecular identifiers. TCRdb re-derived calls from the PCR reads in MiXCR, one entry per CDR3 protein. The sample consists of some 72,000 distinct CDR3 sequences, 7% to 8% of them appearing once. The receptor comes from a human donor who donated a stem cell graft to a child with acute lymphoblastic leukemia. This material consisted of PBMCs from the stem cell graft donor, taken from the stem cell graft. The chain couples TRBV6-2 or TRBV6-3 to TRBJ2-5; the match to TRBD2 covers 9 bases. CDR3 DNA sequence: TGTGCCAGCAGCCCCGGGACTAGCTTTCAAGAGACCCAGTACTTC. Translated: CASSPGTSFQETQYF.